A selection of T cell receptor beta chains follows, all from one sample in a study of a mutant IDH1 vaccine in newly diagnosed glioma. Clones were read by immunoSEQ multiplex PCR, and TCRdb kept only the in-frame ones, dropping some. The sample records roughly 56,000 clones, around three quarters being singletons. Their antigens are not known. The material was PBMCs, obtained from a glioma patient whose treatment included an IDH1 peptide vaccine. The receptor set was obtained from a woman in her forties with glioma. Some clones in this sample may be carry-over from other donors' samples. Each CDR3 is given with its conserved first and last residue. D genes are given only for firm matches. Clone size, where shown, is once, few, many, or a class for clones that have expanded.

size	D	J	V	CDR3	DNA
.	.	TRBJ2-7	TRBV7-9	CASSLGDRPRGEQYF	TGTGCCAGCAGCTTAGGTGACAGGCCCCGGGGAGAGCAGTACTTC
.	.	TRBJ2-5	TRBV6-8	CASTSSGVGIGARYF	.
.	TRBD1	TRBJ2-2	TRBV4-1	CASGTGSGELFF	TGCGCCAGCGGGACAGGGTCCGGGGAGCTGTTTTTT
.	.	TRBJ1-5	TRBV7-2	CASSLDSGGNQPQHF	TGTGCCAGCAGCTTAGACTCTGGGGGCAATCAGCCCCAGCATTTT
.	.	TRBJ2-1	TRBV9	CASSVVRQGSYNEQFF	TGTGCCAGCAGCGTAGTAAGGCAGGGTTCCTACAATGAGCAGTTCTTC
few	.	TRBJ1-1	TRBV9	CASTGGGFNPEAFF	TGTGCCAGCACTGGGGGAGGGTTTAATCCTGAAGCTTTCTTT
.	.	TRBJ1-1	TRBV6-5	CASFLGTGGLAFF	TGTGCCAGCTTCCTCGGAACGGGGGGGTTGGCTTTCTTT
.	.	TRBJ1-2	TRBV7-9	CASSPGPSYGYTF	TGTGCCAGCAGCCCGGGACCAAGCTATGGCTACACCTTC
.	TRBD1	TRBJ1-1	TRBV14	CASSRHWTGSSEAFF	TGTGCCAGCAGCCGACATTGGACAGGGTCTTCTGAAGCTTTCTTT
.	.	TRBJ1-4	TRBV6-1	CASRLGTANEKLFF	TGTGCCAGCAGACTCGGGACGGCGAATGAAAAACTGTTTTTT
.	TRBD2	TRBJ2-5	TRBV13	CASSFHLTSGGETQYF	TGTGCCAGCAGCTTCCACCTGACTAGCGGGGGGGAGACCCAGTACTTC
.	TRBD1	TRBJ2-5	TRBV5-1	CASSPQTTGTGETQYF	TGCGCCAGCAGCCCCCAAACAACCGGGACAGGGGAGACCCAGTACTTC
.	.	TRBJ1-5	TRBV7-2	CASSLVGYSNQPQHF	TGTGCCAGCAGCTTAGTGGGGTATAGCAATCAGCCCCAGCATTTT
.	TRBD1	TRBJ2-2	TRBV2	CASRGVYPLRTGNLRTGELFF	TGTGCCAGCAGAGGGGTTTACCCTTTACGGACAGGCAATTTGCGAACCGGGGAGCTGTTTTTT
.	TRBD1	TRBJ2-6	TRBV15	CATSATGIGANVLTF	TGTGCCACCAGCGCGACAGGGATCGGGGCCAACGTCCTGACTTTC
.	TRBD1	TRBJ2-7	TRBV29-1	CSVETRDRGPYYEQYF	TGCAGCGTGGAGACCCGGGACAGGGGGCCCTACTACGAGCAGTACTTC
.	.	TRBJ2-3	TRBV5-1	CASSSDRSTDTQYF	TGCGCCAGCAGCTCTGACAGGAGCACAGATACGCAGTATTTT
once	TRBD1	TRBJ1-1	TRBV10-3	CAISQGQGEKAFF	TGTGCCATCAGCCAGGGACAGGGGGAGAAAGCTTTCTTT
.	.	TRBJ2-4	TRBV7-2	CASSDSPTAKNIQYF	TGTGCCAGCAGCGACAGCCCCACAGCCAAAAACATTCAGTACTTC
.	TRBD1	TRBJ1-2	TRBV7-9	CASSSTGVNYGYTF	TGTGCCAGCAGCTCAACAGGGGTTAACTATGGCTACACCTTC
few	TRBD1	TRBJ2-6	TRBV5-4	CASSPYRGDGGANVLTF	TGTGCCAGCAGCCCATACAGGGGAGATGGTGGGGCCAACGTCCTGACTTTC
.	.	TRBJ2-2	TRBV4-3	CASSQDSQGDGELFF	TGCGCCAGCAGCCAAGATAGTCAGGGAGACGGGGAGCTGTTTTTT
.	.	TRBJ1-5	TRBV19	CASSMGRFNQPQHF	TGTGCCAGTAGTATGGGGAGGTTTAATCAGCCCCAGCATTTT
.	.	TRBJ2-6	TRBV10-3	CAIGGMGGSGANVLTF	TGTGCCATCGGGGGGATGGGGGGATCTGGGGCCAACGTCCTGACTTTC
once	.	TRBJ1-6	TRBV2	CASTQDPGGNSPLHF	TGTGCCAGCACTCAAGACCCGGGGGGGAATTCACCCCTCCACTTT
.	.	TRBJ2-7	TRBV5-4	CASSWKDGYEQYF	TGTGCCAGCAGCTGGAAGGACGGCTACGAGCAGTACTTC
once	TRBD1	TRBJ1-4	TRBV5-1	CASSLGATGGEEKLFF	TGCGCCAGCAGCTTGGGTGCGACAGGGGGAGAAGAAAAACTGTTTTTT
few	.	TRBJ1-1	TRBV7-9	CASSLGSVGSHTEAFF	TGTGCCAGCAGCTTAGGTTCGGTAGGATCCCACACTGAAGCTTTCTTT
once	.	TRBJ1-5	TRBV11-2	CASSSGVRGGSNQPQHF	TGTGCCAGCAGCTCCGGGGTCAGGGGAGGTAGCAATCAGCCCCAGCATTTT
once	TRBD1	TRBJ2-5	TRBV27	CASSQTGYQETQYF	TGTGCCAGCAGCCAGACAGGGTACCAAGAGACCCAGTACTTC
.	.	TRBJ1-2	TRBV29-1	CSVEETGPKRNYGYTF	TGCAGCGTTGAAGAAACGGGGCCCAAAAGAAACTATGGCTACACCTTC
.	TRBD2	TRBJ2-6	TRBV2	CASYGRGRDSDSSGANVLTF	TGTGCCAGCTACGGGAGGGGAAGAGACAGCGATAGCTCTGGGGCCAACGTCCTGACTTTC
.	TRBD2	TRBJ2-5	TRBV9	CASSVTPGGVRETQYF	TGTGCCAGCAGCGTAACCCCGGGGGGTGTAAGGGAGACCCAGTACTTC
.	TRBD1	TRBJ2-5	TRBV5-1	CASSSQGAETQYF	TGCGCCAGCAGCTCCCAGGGGGCAGAGACCCAGTACTTC
.	.	TRBJ1-2	TRBV27	CASSLGGLGGYTF	TGTGCCAGCAGTTTAGGGGGCTTGGGTGGCTACACCTTC
.	TRBD1	TRBJ2-3	TRBV15	CASSGTGQQYF	TGTGCCAGTTCGGGGACAGGGCAGCAGTATTTT
once	TRBD1	TRBJ2-3	TRBV5-6	CASSLRTGRTDTQYF	TGTGCCAGCAGCTTACGGACAGGGAGGACAGATACGCAGTATTTT
once	.	TRBJ1-6	TRBV9	CASSVDGYSPLHF	TGTGCCAGCAGCGTGGACGGATATTCACCCCTCCACTTT
.	TRBD1	TRBJ1-2	TRBV5-6	CASRTQGEDLYGYTF	TGTGCCAGCAGGACACAGGGGGAAGACCTCTATGGCTACACCTTC
.	.	TRBJ2-7	TRBV5-8	CASSSLGQIYEQYF	TGTGCCAGCAGCTCCCTGGGGCAGATCTACGAGCAGTACTTC
.	TRBD2	TRBJ2-7	TRBV27	CASSGSPLGGYEQYF	TGTGCCAGCAGTGGCAGTCCGTTGGGGGGGTACGAGCAGTACTTC
.	TRBD2	TRBJ2-3	TRBV2	CASRRLAGDPTDTDTQYF	TGTGCCAGCAGACGACTAGCGGGGGACCCAACCGACACAGATACGCAGTATTTT
.	.	TRBJ2-5	TRBV4-2	CASSQGVSLGGGQETQYF	TGTGCCAGCAGCCAAGGAGTATCACTAGGGGGGGGCCAAGAGACCCAGTACTTC
.	.	TRBJ1-6	TRBV5-1	CASSSRTAGHSPLHF	TGCGCCAGCAGCTCTCGGACGGCAGGACACTCACCCCTCCACTTT
.	TRBD2	TRBJ2-3	TRBV4-2	CASSLRAGLAGSDTQYF	TGTGCCAGCAGCCTTAGAGCGGGACTAGCGGGATCAGATACGCAGTATTTT
.	.	TRBJ2-7	TRBV29-1	CSVGAGGYEQYF	TGCAGCGTTGGAGCTGGAGGCTACGAGCAGTACTTC
.	.	TRBJ2-1	TRBV6-6	CASLKDNEQFF	TGTGCCAGTCTTAAAGACAATGAGCAGTTCTTC
few	.	TRBJ1-1	TRBV6-5	CASSYGGGSEAFF	TGTGCCAGCAGTTACGGGGGGGGCTCTGAAGCTTTCTTT
.	.	TRBJ2-6	TRBV29-1	CSVDSTGANVLTF	TGCAGCGTTGATAGTACCGGGGCCAACGTCCTGACTTTC
.	TRBD1	TRBJ1-2	TRBV6-5	CASTTGDSYGYTF	TGTGCCAGTACGACAGGGGATAGCTATGGCTACACCTTC
.	.	TRBJ1-2	TRBV25-1	CASSGSLDRNYGYTF	TGTGCCAGCAGTGGATCCCTGGACAGAAACTATGGCTACACCTTC
.	.	TRBJ2-7	TRBV5-1	CASSNNKQSYEQYF	TGCGCCAGCAGCAACAATAAACAGAGCTACGAGCAGTACTTC
.	.	TRBJ2-7	TRBV4-3	CASSQDAAPYEQYF	TGCGCCAGCAGCCAAGATGCCGCCCCCTACGAGCAGTACTTC
.	TRBD1	TRBJ1-2	TRBV9	CASSVDNRGRGGYTF	TGTGCCAGCAGCGTAGATAACAGGGGGCGCGGTGGCTACACCTTC
.	TRBD2	TRBJ2-5	TRBV7-8	CASSSLGLVQTQYF	TGTGCCAGCAGCTCATTGGGACTAGTGCAGACCCAGTACTTC
few	.	TRBJ1-1	TRBV2	CASGGGAEAFF	TGTGCCAGCGGTGGAGGGGCTGAAGCTTTCTTT
once	TRBD2	TRBJ2-3	TRBV7-3	CASSLSGGASDTQYF	TGTGCCAGCAGCTTGAGCGGGGGGGCCTCAGATACGCAGTATTTT
.	.	TRBJ1-4	TRBV5-1	CASSTDADDEKLFF	TGCGCCAGCAGCACGGACGCCGACGATGAAAAACTGTTTTTT
.	.	TRBJ1-1	TRBV2	CASRRYTEAFF	TGTGCCAGCAGAAGGTACACTGAAGCTTTCTTT
few	.	TRBJ2-7	TRBV29-1	CSVEVVGRGQYF	TGCAGCGTTGAAGTAGTAGGGAGAGGGCAGTACTTC